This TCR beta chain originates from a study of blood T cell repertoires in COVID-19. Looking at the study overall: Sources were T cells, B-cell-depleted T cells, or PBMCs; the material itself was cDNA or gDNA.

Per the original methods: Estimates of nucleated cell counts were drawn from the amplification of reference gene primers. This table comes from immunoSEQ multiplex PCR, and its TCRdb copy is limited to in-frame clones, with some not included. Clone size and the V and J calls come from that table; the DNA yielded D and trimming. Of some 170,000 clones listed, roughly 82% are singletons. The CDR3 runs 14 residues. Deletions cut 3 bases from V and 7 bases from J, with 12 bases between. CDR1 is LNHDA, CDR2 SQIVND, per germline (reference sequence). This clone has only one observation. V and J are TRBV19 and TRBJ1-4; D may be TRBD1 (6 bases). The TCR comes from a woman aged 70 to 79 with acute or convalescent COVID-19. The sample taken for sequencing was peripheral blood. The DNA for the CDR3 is TGTGCCAGTAGTATCGGACAGTGGGGTGAAAAACTGTTTTTT. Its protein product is CASSIGQWGEKLFF.